Listed here are 24 T cell receptor beta chains from one sample, sequenced in a study of a mutant IDH1 vaccine in newly diagnosed glioma. Time point noted: week 5, during vaccination. With topical imiquimod, each dose of the vaccine consisted of 300 ug of mutant IDH1 20-mer peptide. Their antigens remain unidentified. The table came from immunoSEQ multiplex PCR; TCRdb's copy has only in-frame clones and leaves some out. The sample carries about 60,000 clones, around 84% recorded once. Here the sequenced sample was PBMCs, taken from a glioma patient whose treatment included an IDH1 peptide vaccine. These receptors were collected from a woman aged 45-60 years with glioma.

V gene TRBV9 combines with J gene TRBJ2-2, with TRBD2 matching 12 bases. The CDR3 covers 15 residues. Germline trimming cut 4 bases from V and 7 bases from J; bases unmatched to any gene: 5. CDR1 and CDR2 from the germline V gene are SGDLS and YYNGEE. CDR3 nucleotide sequence: TGTGCCAGCAGCCCACGGACTAGCGGGGTCGGGGAGCTGTTTTTT. It codes for CASSPRTSGVGELFF.

The chain is built from TRBV4-2 and TRBJ2-1, with 11 bases fitting TRBD1. In germline, CDR1 is LGHNA, CDR2 YNFKEQ. CDR3 length equals 16 residues. Trimming cost V 1 base and J 8 bases; bases outside gene matches: 7. CDR3 nucleotides: TGTGCCAGCAGCCAAGTAGGGACAGGGGGTGGCTATGAGCAGTTCTTC. Residues: CASSQVGTGGGYEQFF.

This clone was observed a single time. The chain recombines TRBV10-3 with TRBJ2-7; 8 bases map to TRBD1. Germline CDR1 is ENHRY and CDR2 is SYGVKD. CDR3 length: 14 amino acids. Trimming took 4 bases from V and 3 from J; bases not matched to a gene: 5. The CDR3 region has the DNA TGTGCCATCAGTGTTCAGGGGGCCAGCTACGAGCAGTACTTC. Translating it yields CAISVQGASYEQYF.

The CDR3 sequence is CAIREVGSNQPQHF. CDR3 DNA: TGTGCCATCAGGGAGGTGGGCAGCAATCAGCCCCAGCATTTT. The chain is built from TRBV10-3 and TRBJ1-5; the D is unclear. Germline assignment: CDR1 ENHRY and CDR2 SYGVKD. The CDR3 runs to 14 residues. V lost 6 bases and J lost 1, with 10 bases in between.

The chain has TRBV11-3 and TRBJ2-1; 8 bases align to TRBD1. V shed 5 bases and J 7 bases; nucleotides not matched to a gene: 10. The CDR3 loop spans 15 amino acids. The V gene's germline CDR1 is SGHNT and CDR2 YENEEA. The CDR3 sequence is CASSPRQGWKNEQFF. As DNA, the CDR3 is TGTGCCAGCAGCCCCCGACAGGGGTGGAAAAATGAGCAGTTCTTC.

The gene calls are TRBV2 and TRBJ1-3; no clear D. Trimming took off 6 bases at V and 4 bases at J, with 16 bases between the two ends. The length of the CDR3 is 15 residues. The germline V gene has CDR1 SNHLY and CDR2 FYNNEI. CDR3: CASRAQRASGNTIYF. The CDR3 bases are TGTGCCAGCAGAGCACAAAGGGCATCGGGAAACACCATATATTTT.

The chain employs TRBV28 and TRBJ2-6; the match to TRBD2 covers 7 bases. V trimming: 3 bases; J trimming: 2 bases; junction bases outside the gene matches: 4. Germline CDR1 MDHEN, CDR2 SYDVKM. The CDR3 is made up of 16 amino acids. The CDR3 loop reads CASSFPGRAGANVLTF. The DNA for the CDR3 is TGTGCCAGCAGTTTCCCAGGGAGGGCTGGGGCCAACGTCCTGACTTTC.

This clone came up once. The rearrangement joins TRBV4-2 to TRBJ1-1, with TRBD1 matching over 11 bases. Germline V gene sequence: CDR1 LGHNA, CDR2 YNFKEQ. The CDR3 runs 15 residues. The J segment lost 4 bases and the V segment lost 8 bases, leaving 9 bases of the junction unmatched. The CDR3 loop is CASRWTGGSGTEAFF. In DNA, the CDR3 is TGTGCCAGCCGCTGGACAGGGGGCAGTGGCACTGAAGCTTTCTTT.

J is TRBJ2-3 and V is TRBV5-6; D remains ambiguous. Trimming cost V 4 bases and J 3 bases, with 21 bases left between them. CDR1 and CDR2 from the germline V gene are SGHDT and YYEEEE. This CDR3 comprises 17 residues. The CDR3 nucleotides read TGTGCCAGCAGCCGCAAGAGGAGACAAGAGATGACAGATACGCAGTATTTT. It encodes CASSRKRRQEMTDTQYF.

In this sample, this clone turned up once. The DNA for the CDR3 is TGTGCCAGCGTCCAGGCCGAGACCCAGTACTTC. It specifies CASVQAETQYF. The genes are TRBV2 and TRBJ2-5; D remains ambiguous. Germline lookup yields CDR1 SNHLY and CDR2 FYNNEI. This CDR3 has 11 amino acids. V shed 8 bases and J shed 5 bases, with 9 bases lying between them. The full variable domain, rest sourced from reference TRBV2 and TRBJ2-5, is EPEVTQTPSHQVTQMGQEVILRCVPISNHLYFYWYRQILGQKVEFLVSFYNNEISEKSEIFDDQFSVERPDGSNFTLKIRSTKLEDSAMYFCASVQAETQYFGPGTRLLVL.

The V and J genes are TRBV5-1 and TRBJ1-2; 9 positions match TRBD1. The CDR3 is made up of 15 amino acids. From germline, CDR1 is SGHRS and CDR2 YFSETQ. The V gene end was trimmed by 4 bases and the J gene end by 4 bases; junction bases not matched to a gene: 8. This CDR3 reads CASSTRQGVGYGYTF. CDR3 nucleotide sequence: TGCGCCAGCAGCACCAGACAGGGGGTAGGCTATGGCTACACCTTC.

This clone has just one count. V and J are TRBV7-2 and TRBJ2-7; D might be TRBD2 (5 bases). V lost 1 base and J 2 bases, leaving 15 bases between the germline ends. Germline assignment: CDR1 SGHTA and CDR2 FQGNSA. CDR3 size: 16 residues. DNA of the CDR3: TGTGCCAGCAGCTTAGACGACTATCCGTCCACCTACGAGCAGTACTTC. Translated: CASSLDDYPSTYEQYF.

This chain uses TRBV6-1 with TRBJ2-7, with 8 bases that match TRBD2. The CDR3 contains 15 residues. Germline loops: CDR1 MNHNS, CDR2 SASEGT. V lost 7 bases and J lost 1; bases outside the gene matches: 9. This CDR3 is CASNRLPGGSYEQYF. The DNA for the CDR3 is TGTGCCAGCAACCGGCTCCCGGGAGGGTCCTACGAGCAGTACTTC.

CDR3 in amino acids: CASGFFGNTEAFF. The CDR3 DNA follows: TGTGCTAGTGGTTTTTTCGGAAACACTGAAGCTTTCTTT. V is TRBV12-5 and J is TRBJ1-1; D remains ambiguous. From germline, CDR1 is LGHNT and CDR2 FRNRAP. The length of the CDR3 is 13 residues. Trimming removed 3 bases at V and 2 bases at J, with 7 bases between.

The chain joins TRBV6-5 to TRBJ1-2, with 7 bases aligning to TRBD1. Germline V gene data show CDR1 as MNHEY and CDR2 as SVGAGI. This CDR3 is built from 13 residues. Losses at the gene ends were 5 bases for V and 8 bases for J; bases not matched to a gene: 8. CDR3 region: CASSPPVGGGYTF. CDR3 DNA: TGTGCCAGCAGTCCGCCTGTAGGGGGCGGCTACACCTTC.

The V gene is TRBV5-4, the J gene TRBJ2-3; 10 bases are shared with TRBD2. CDR1 and CDR2 from the germline V gene are SGHNT and YYREEE (reference sequence). Trimming removed 3 bases from V and 2 bases from J; junction bases left unmatched: 18. The CDR3 has 20 amino acids. CDR3 DNA: TGTGCCAGCAGCTGGGGGGTGCTAGCGGGGGATGAACGTTACACAGATACGCAGTATTTT. Its protein product is CASSWGVLAGDERYTDTQYF. Based on the CDR3 plus reference TRBV5-4 and TRBJ2-3, the full variable domain is ETGVTQSPTHLIKTRGQQVTLRCSSQSGHNTVSWYQQALGQGPQFIFQYYREEENGRGNFPPRFSGLQFPNYSSELNVNALELDDSALYLCASSWGVLAGDERYTDTQYFGPGTRLTVL.

V and J are TRBV4-1 and TRBJ1-2; 9 bases line up with TRBD1. Trimming took 2 bases from V and 4 from J; bases not matched to a gene: 5. The CDR3 spans 15 residues. Germline loops: CDR1 MGHRA, CDR2 YSYEKL. This chain's CDR3 is CASSQTGTGTYGYTF. The CDR3 DNA is TGCGCCAGCAGCCAAACCGGGACAGGGACCTATGGCTACACCTTC.

This sequence joins TRBV6-6 and TRBJ1-3; 7 bases map to TRBD1. The germline V gene encodes CDR1 MNHNY and CDR2 SVGAGI (reference sequence). CDR3 size: 16 residues. Losses at the gene ends were 6 bases for V and 1 base for J; bases not matched to a gene: 9. As DNA, the CDR3 is TGTGCCAGCAGCCCGACAGGGCCGGAGTCTGGAAACACCATATATTTT. Translated, it gives CASSPTGPESGNTIYF.

Here the CDR3 DNA reads TGTGCCAGCAGCTTGCGTGGGACAGGGGCTCGGGGGGGTTCACCCCTCCACTTT. Translation: CASSLRGTGARGGSPLHF. The gene calls are TRBV5-6 and TRBJ1-6; 10 bases map to TRBD1. This CDR3 is built from 18 residues. V shed 1 base and J 9 bases; nucleotides not matched to a gene: 13. The germline V gene has CDR1 SGHDT and CDR2 YYEEEE.

The chain joins TRBV15 to TRBJ1-3, with D possibly TRBD1 on 6 matching bases. V lost 1 base and J 3 bases, leaving 10 bases between the germline ends. The CDR3 contains 15 residues. From germline, CDR1 is LNHNV and CDR2 YYDKDF (reference sequence). The CDR3 loop is CATSRVGGSGNTIYF. For the CDR3, the DNA is TGTGCCACCAGCAGAGTAGGGGGAAGTGGAAACACCATATATTTT.

The genes are TRBV18 and TRBJ2-7; D is uncertain. Trimming cost V 3 bases and J 0 bases, with 9 bases left between them. The CDR3 is 14 amino acids. The germline V gene has CDR1 KGHSH and CDR2 LQKENI. The CDR3 DNA reads as TGTGCCAGCTCACCCCTGCAGCACTCCTACGAGCAGTACTTC. Translating it yields CASSPLQHSYEQYF.

The V and J genes are TRBV29-1 and TRBJ1-4; maybe TRBD1 (5 bases). The CDR3 is made up of 13 amino acids. Germline CDR1 is SQVTM and CDR2 is ANQGSEA. V shed 6 bases and J shed 8 bases, with 16 bases lying between them. This CDR3 is CSVSGRGGEKLFF. The DNA for the CDR3 is TGCAGCGTCTCGGGACGCGGAGGGGAAAAACTGTTTTTT.

This clone was seen only a few times. The J gene is TRBJ2-7, the V gene TRBV6-1; no firm D call. CDR1 is MNHNS and CDR2 is SASEGT in the germline V gene. Trimming took 0 bases from V and 0 from J, leaving 12 bases between them. CDR3 size: 16 residues. The CDR3 region is CASSEAESKASYEQYF. The CDR3 DNA reads as TGTGCCAGCAGTGAAGCGGAATCAAAGGCCTCCTACGAGCAGTACTTC.

CDR3 loop: CASRQGEGAFF. Written as DNA, the CDR3 is TGTGCCAGCAGGCAAGGGGAAGGAGCTTTCTTT. The V and J genes are TRBV6-5 and TRBJ1-1, with D possibly TRBD1 on 5 matching bases. CDR3 length: 11 amino acids. V gave up 6 bases and J gave up 10 bases, with 12 bases separating them. Looked up from germline, CDR1 is MNHEY and CDR2 is SVGAGI.